A single sample is the source of the 17 T cell receptor beta chains below, sequenced in a study of blood T cell repertoires in COVID-19 (dated by TCRdb to about 2020). The library was generated by the immunoSEQ multiplex PCR assay. The source is immuneACCESS, and TCRdb retained only in-frame sequences with V and J called. Part of the clones is not carried over; for the studies checked, unresolved V genes explain less than half of this, and the remainder is unexplained. In this sample the table shows 200,000 to 250,000 clones, 84% of which occur a single time. The ten largest clonotypes hold about a sixth of the sample. The material sequenced was peripheral blood. The receptors here all came from a woman of 80 years or more with active or convalescent COVID-19.

CDR3 sequence (DNA): TGTGCCAGCGGTATTGACGGGGGGGAGACCCAGTACTTC. It specifies CASGIDGGETQYF. V gene TRBV7-6 combines with J gene TRBJ2-5, with TRBD2 matching 7 bases. Germline lookup yields CDR1 SGHVS and CDR2 FNYEAQ. V trimming: 8 bases; J trimming: 5 bases; junction bases outside the gene matches: 8. This CDR3 spans 13 amino acids.

This clone was detected a few times. The rearrangement uses TRBV27 and TRBJ2-1; D might be TRBD1 (6 bases). Trimming shortened V by 8 bases and J by 7 bases, and 24 bases separated the two germline ends. The CDR3 loop spans 16 amino acids. CDR1 is MNHEY and CDR2 is SMNVEV in the germline V gene (reference sequence). DNA for the CDR3: TGTGCCAGCCGGCTATCAAACCTAAACAGGGAGAATGAGCAGTTCTTC. Translated: CASRLSNLNRENEQFF.

The J gene is TRBJ2-3, the V gene TRBV5-5; perhaps TRBD2 as D (7 bases). Trimming took off 0 bases at V and 0 bases at J, with 14 bases between the two ends. CDR1 and CDR2 from the germline V gene are SGHKS and YYEKEE (reference sequence). The CDR3 runs 17 residues. CDR3 amino acids: CASSLELAGASTDTQYF. The CDR3 DNA follows: TGTGCCAGCAGCTTGGAACTGGCGGGGGCCAGCACAGATACGCAGTATTTT.

The V call is TRBV5-1, the J call TRBJ1-6, with 9 bases fitting TRBD1. The CDR3 covers 15 residues. V shed 4 bases and J 11 bases; nucleotides not matched to a gene: 10. Germline CDR1 is SGHRS and CDR2 is YFSETQ. The DNA for the CDR3 is TGCGCCAGCAGCCCGATGGACAGGGGAGTAACACCCCTCCACTTT. Amino acid sequence: CASSPMDRGVTPLHF.

This chain joins TRBV5-8 and TRBJ1-4; the D gene is possibly TRBD1 (5 bases). CDR1 and CDR2 from the germline V gene are SGHTS and YDEGEE. Between the trimmed V and J ends, which lost 5 bases and 4 bases, there was a span of 12 bases. CDR3 length equals 14 residues. The CDR3 DNA follows: TGTGCCAGCAGTACCAGGGCGATTAATGAAAAACTGTTTTTT. Its translation: CASSTRAINEKLFF.

The chain's CDR3 is CASSFEGGDTQYF. DNA of the CDR3: TGTGCCAGCAGCTTTGAAGGGGGAGATACGCAGTATTTT. The V gene is TRBV5-4, the J gene TRBJ2-3; D is possibly TRBD1 (6 bases). Per the germline V gene, CDR1 is SGHNT and CDR2 is YYREEE (reference sequence). CDR3 length: 13 amino acids. The V end lost 2 bases, the J end lost 5 bases, and 9 bases lay between the germline ends.

The rearrangement links TRBV5-1 to TRBJ1-6, with unresolved D. The CDR3 is 17 amino acids. Germline V CDR1 and CDR2: SGHRS, YFSETQ. Trimming left V 1 base short and J 8 bases short, with 19 bases between. The CDR3: CASSLLSARGGDSPLHF. The DNA of the CDR3 is TGCGCCAGCAGCTTGTTGAGCGCGCGGGGTGGTGATTCACCCCTCCACTTT.

The rearrangement uses TRBV7-2 and TRBJ1-6; 7 bases map to TRBD1. The V gene's germline CDR1 is SGHTA and CDR2 FQGNSA. With V trimmed by 0 bases and J by 10 bases, 6 bases remained unmatched. This CDR3 has 15 amino acids. The CDR3 protein is CASSLASTGRSPLHF. The CDR3 DNA follows: TGTGCCAGCAGCTTAGCGTCGACAGGGCGCTCACCCCTCCACTTT.

This clone has only one observation. This chain joins TRBV14 and TRBJ2-7; possible D gene TRBD1, 6 bases. With 4 bases removed from V and 4 bases from J, the gap between germline ends came to 23 bases. The CDR3 consists of 17 residues. Germline V CDR1 and CDR2: SGHDN, FVKESK. CDR3 protein: CASSPQGWDISTYEQYF. DNA for the CDR3: TGTGCCAGCAGCCCCCAGGGCTGGGACATCTCGACTTACGAGCAGTACTTC.

The chain is built from TRBV19 and TRBJ2-3; TRBD1 is a possible D gene (6 bases). V was cut by 6 bases and J by 4 bases, with 17 bases left in between. From germline, CDR1 is LNHDA and CDR2 SQIVND (reference sequence). The CDR3 contains 15 residues. This CDR3 is CASRIRDPGADTQYF. CDR3 nucleotide sequence: TGTGCCAGTAGGATCCGGGATCCAGGGGCAGATACGCAGTATTTT.

V usage is TRBV4-2 and J usage is TRBJ2-6, with no clear D. The germline gives CDR1 LGHNA, CDR2 YNFKEQ. Trimming removed 4 bases from V and 0 bases from J, with 4 bases in between. This CDR3 has 14 residues. CDR3 sequence (DNA): TGTGCCAGCAGCCCTCCCTCTGGGGCCAACGTCCTGACTTTC. Its protein is CASSPPSGANVLTF.

The J gene is TRBJ2-1, the V gene TRBV6-2 or TRBV6-3; TRBD2 agrees at 11 bases. Per the germline V gene, CDR1 is MNHEY and CDR2 is SVGEGT. V was pared by 4 bases and J by 9 bases, with 8 bases of the junction left unmatched. The CDR3 is made up of 15 amino acids. The DNA of the CDR3 is TGTGCCAGCAGTTCAGCGACTAGCGGGATACGTGAGCAGTTCTTC. Translated: CASSSATSGIREQFF.

The chain links TRBV6-2 or TRBV6-3 to TRBJ1-3, with 7 bases lining up with TRBD1. CDR1 is MNHEY and CDR2 is SVGEGT in the germline V gene. This CDR3 is built from 16 residues. J was trimmed by 1 base and V by 5 bases; bases with no gene match: 8. CDR3: CASSAAGTASGNTIYF. The CDR3 DNA follows: TGTGCCAGCAGTGCCGCCGGGACAGCTTCTGGAAACACCATATATTTT.

V is TRBV11-2 and J is TRBJ2-3; D might be TRBD2 (6 bases). The CDR3 spans 16 residues. V lost 1 base to trimming and J lost 0 bases, with 11 bases between them. CDR1 and CDR2 (germline): SGHAT, FQNNGV. Here the CDR3 reads CASSLVFGTSTDTQYF. CDR3 coding DNA: TGTGCCAGCAGCTTAGTTTTTGGGACTAGCACAGATACGCAGTATTTT. The whole variable domain, filled in from reference TRBV11-2 and TRBJ2-3, reads EAGVAQSPRYKIIEKRQSVAFWCNPISGHATLYWYQQILGQGPKLLIQFQNNGVVDDSQLPKDRFSAERLKGVDSTLKIQPAKLEDSAVYLCASSLVFGTSTDTQYFGPGTRLTVL.

The V gene is TRBV4-2, the J gene TRBJ2-1; D might be TRBD2 (5 bases). V lost 1 base to trimming and J lost 5 bases, with 9 bases between them. The CDR3 sequence is 14 residues long. Germline V lookup: CDR1 LGHNA, CDR2 YNFKEQ. CDR3 DNA sequence: TGTGCCAGCAGCCAAGGGGGAGCGGACAATGAGCAGTTCTTC. Translation gives CASSQGGADNEQFF.

CDR3 region: CASSRPGMDNEQFF. The CDR3 DNA follows: TGTGCCAGTAGTAGGCCCGGGATGGACAATGAGCAGTTCTTC. The chain combines TRBV19 with TRBJ2-1; D is possibly TRBD2 (5 bases). The CDR3 consists of 14 residues. The V end lost 4 bases, the J end lost 5 bases, and 12 bases lay between the germline ends. Per the germline V gene, CDR1 is LNHDA and CDR2 is SQIVND (reference sequence). Supplemented by reference TRBV19 and TRBJ2-1, the full variable domain reads DGGITQSPKYLFRKEGQNVTLSCEQNLNHDAMYWYRQDPGQGLRLIYYSQIVNDFQKGDIAEGYSVSREKKESFPLTVTSAQKNPTAFYLCASSRPGMDNEQFFGPGTRLTVL.

This chain links TRBV19 with TRBJ1-5; 7 nucleotides line up with TRBD1. V shed 3 bases and J 3 bases; nucleotides not matched to a gene: 2. This CDR3 spans 14 amino acids. Germline CDR1 is LNHDA and CDR2 is SQIVND (reference sequence). The CDR3 sequence is CASSIKGANQPQHF. As DNA, the CDR3 is TGTGCCAGTAGTATTAAGGGGGCCAATCAGCCCCAGCATTTT.